What follows are 5 T cell receptor beta chains derived from one specimen sequenced in a study of T cell repertoires in cytomegalovirus infection. No antigens are known for them. TCRdb re-analysed the reads in MiXCR, keeping a single row per CDR3 protein. Of fewer than 850,000 distinct CDR3 sequences listed, under 35% are singletons. This specimen consisted of cultured CD8+ T cells from PBMCs, obtained from culture after CMV antigen stimulation. These receptors were obtained from a human donor in good health (CMV status not recorded). Some clones in this sample may be carry-over from other donors' samples.

This clonotype was detected many times. The chain carries TRBV6-1 and TRBJ1-3; D perhaps matches TRBD1 (6 bases). Trimming removed 5 bases from V and 0 bases from J, with 17 bases in between. The CDR3 is made up of 17 amino acids. Germline assignment: CDR1 MNHNS and CDR2 SASEGT. This CDR3 reads CASSPGRTASSGNTIYF. CDR3 DNA: TGTGCCAGCAGTCCTGGCCGGACAGCGAGCTCTGGAAACACCATATATTTT.

This clonotype was recorded a few times. The rearrangement links TRBV6-1 to TRBJ2-1, with D tentatively TRBD2 (6 bases). CDR1 MNHNS and CDR2 SASEGT come from the germline V gene. Trimming removed 5 bases from V and 5 bases from J, with 16 bases in between. The CDR3 loop spans 15 amino acids. CDR3 bases: TGTGCCAGCAGTTCGGGACTCCCTGGCCACAATGAGCAGTTCTTC. Amino acids: CASSSGLPGHNEQFF.

The chain recombines TRBV7-4 with TRBJ1-1; 7 positions match TRBD1. CDR3 length equals 15 residues. V shed 4 bases and J 1 base; nucleotides not matched to a gene: 6. Per germline, CDR1 SGHVT and CDR2 SQSDAQ. This CDR3 reads CASSSGEGANTEAFF. CDR3 nucleotide sequence: TGTGCCAGCAGCTCAGGGGAGGGGGCGAACACTGAAGCTTTCTTT.

The gene calls are TRBV10-3 and TRBJ2-1; 7 positions match TRBD2. The CDR3 totals 14 residues. Germline V gene sequence: CDR1 ENHRY, CDR2 SYGVKD. V lost 6 bases and J lost 2; bases outside the gene matches: 4. CDR3 region: CAIRSGATYNEQFF. CDR3 in DNA: TGTGCCATCAGAAGCGGGGCCACCTACAATGAGCAGTTCTTC.

A few counts support this clonotype. The V gene is TRBV5-1, the J gene TRBJ2-3; tentative D call: TRBD2 (5 bases). Trimming shortened V by 3 bases and J by 2 bases, and 19 bases separated the two germline ends. The CDR3 covers 17 residues. Germline CDR1 reads SGHRS; CDR2 reads YFSETQ. CDR3 nucleotide sequence: TGCGCCAGCAGCTCCTACGGCCCAGCGGCTCTCACAGATACGCAGTATTTT. It is translated as CASSSYGPAALTDTQYF.